This T cell receptor beta chain was captured in a study of regulatory T cells in long-lasting Graves disease. The germline V gene encodes CDR1 SQVTM and CDR2 ANQGSEA. V gave up 7 bases and J gave up 1 base, with 13 bases separating them. The CDR3 covers 13 residues. Arm-PCR of CDR3 regions with iRepertoire HTBI primers generated TCR beta libraries. TCRdb redid the calling of the multiplex PCR reads with MiXCR, one entry per CDR3 protein. The data hold approximately 400,000 distinct CDR3 sequences, with about 15% observed a single time. This clonotype was recorded many times. The time point is: newly diagnosed GD, antithyroid drugs for less than 3 months. Preparation of the TCR library used RNA extracted from PBMCs. This sample also belongs to another study, concerning T cells in Graves' hyperthyroidism and ophthalmopathy. That source notes: Disease duration under 2 months; hyperthyroidism patients were aged 18 to 65.

This clonotype was obtained from a woman in her twenties or thirties with Graves disease. Sequencing was performed on peripheral blood mononuclear cells (PBMCs), taken at new diagnosis, from a patient treated with antithyroid drugs. The gene calls are TRBV29-1 and TRBJ1-1, with a weak D call TRBD1 (5 bases). CDR3: CSGQTGGNTEAFF. The CDR3 region has the DNA TGCAGCGGACAGACGGGAGGGAACACTGAAGCTTTCTTT.